The 6 T cell receptor beta chains below were found in one sample sequenced in a study of T cell changes during pregnancy in multiple sclerosis. Assay used: immunoSEQ multiplex PCR; TCRdb lists only in-frame clones, some missing. The sample consists of 85,000 to 90,000 clones, around 93% of them appearing once. This specimen consisted of peripheral blood, obtained in the first trimester of pregnancy. All receptors come from a female donor in good health, enrolled as a control in a pregnancy study.

V and J are TRBV10-3 and TRBJ1-2, with a possible D match to TRBD1 (5 bases). Trimming took 2 bases from V and 2 from J, leaving 12 bases between them. The germline gives CDR1 ENHRY, CDR2 SYGVKD. The CDR3 sequence is 15 residues long. CDR3 nucleotides: TGTGCCATCAGTGAGCCGGGCAGGGTGAACTATGGCTACACCTTC. The encoded protein is CAISEPGRVNYGYTF.

The V and J genes are TRBV7-9 and TRBJ2-5, with TRBD2 identical over 11 bases. The germline V gene has CDR1 SEHNR and CDR2 FQNEAQ (reference sequence). Trimming cost V 4 bases and J 2 bases; bases outside gene matches: 9. CDR3 length equals 17 residues. CDR3 in amino acids: CASSSQTSGGIQETQYF. In DNA form, the CDR3 reads TGTGCCAGCAGCTCCCAAACTAGCGGGGGAATTCAAGAGACCCAGTACTTC.

The table lists this clone with a count of one. The genes are TRBV4-2 and TRBJ2-1, with TRBD2 matching over 9 bases. This CDR3 comprises 18 residues. J lost 7 bases, V lost 0 bases, and 13 bases had no gene match. The V gene's germline CDR1 is LGHNA and CDR2 YNFKEQ. CDR3 sequence: CASSQDISKRGAGNEQFF. The CDR3 nucleotides are TGTGCCAGCAGCCAAGATATTTCGAAGCGGGGGGCGGGAAATGAGCAGTTCTTC.

V usage is TRBV29-1 and J usage is TRBJ1-3; unclear D gene. This CDR3 has 11 amino acids. V lost 2 bases and J lost 8, with 7 bases in between. Germline V gene lookup returns CDR1 SQVTM and CDR2 ANQGSEA. The CDR3 DNA sequence: TGCAGCGTTGAACCCCGGGACACCATATATTTT. This gives the protein CSVEPRDTIYF.

This chain joins TRBV29-1 and TRBJ1-1; 10 bases are shared with TRBD1. V shed 6 bases, J shed 0 bases, and the junction held 7 bases outside the gene matches. The CDR3 is 15 amino acids. Germline V gene data show CDR1 as SQVTM and CDR2 as ANQGSEA. CDR3 coding DNA: TGCAGCGTCACCCGGGACAGGGGCATGAACACTGAAGCTTTCTTT. It is translated as CSVTRDRGMNTEAFF.

The J gene is TRBJ2-7, the V gene TRBV7-8, with D maybe TRBD2 (5 bases). The CDR3 is 12 residues long. The V end lost 0 bases, the J end lost 7 bases, and 7 bases lay between the germline ends. Germline V gene data show CDR1 as SGHVS and CDR2 as FQNEAQ. CDR3 loop: CASSLATGEQYF. The CDR3 DNA reads as TGTGCCAGCAGCTTAGCGACGGGGGAGCAGTACTTC.